This TCR beta chain was obtained from a study of T cell responses to AZD1222 COVID-19 vaccine. Whole-study context: Pooling was applied to second doses at about 4 or about 12 weeks.

Findings and limits, study-wide: Spike-specific TCR breadth and depth were elevated following two AZD1222 doses. Reportedly, nearly half of unique spike TCRs recognized epitopes outside B.1.351/B.1.1.7 mutations. With dominance at 160-218 and 743-854, vaccine-associated CD4 TCRs spanned spike.

Regarding this clone: The target antigen is unknown.

With 3 bases removed from V and 4 bases from J, the gap between germline ends came to 10 bases. The CDR3 length is 14 residues. The germline V gene encodes CDR1 MDHEN and CDR2 SYDVKM. TCRdb's copy holds only in-frame clones and misses some; the assay was immunoSEQ multiplex PCR. In the table there are about 100,000 clones, around nine tenths of which are singletons. This TCR came from an adult in good health. This specimen was peripheral blood, taken on day 0 of AZD1222 vaccination. The chain carries TRBV28 and TRBJ1-5, with D possibly matching TRBD1 (6 bases). CDR3 in amino acids: CASSFRGSNQPQHF. The CDR3 region has the DNA TGTGCCAGCAGTTTTAGGGGGAGTAATCAGCCCCAGCATTTT.